These T cell receptor beta chains were read from a single sample in a study of human T cells and chemical hapten exposure. Each CDR3 protein gets one entry after TCRdb re-called the RACE reads with MiXCR. Among more than 65,000 distinct CDR3 sequences, around a third were seen once, and the ten largest hold about 8.1%. The source material was whole blood, sampled in connection with sensitization to the hapten diphenylcyclopropenone (DPC). These receptors came from a man in his forties or fifties with alopecia areata. Some clones in this sample may be carry-over from other donors' samples. Each CDR3 is given with its conserved first and last residue. A D gene is named only where the DNA matches it firmly. Rows may omit the clone size; those that give it use once, few, many or a size class.

cdr3_aa	cdr3_nt	clone_size	d_call	j_call	v_call
CASSTGGIQPQHF	TGTGCCAGCAGCACAGGGGGTATTCAGCCCCAGCATTTT	NA	TRBD1	TRBJ1-5	TRBV12-3/TRBV12-4
CASSSSTAAATDTQYF	TGTGCCAGCAGTTCATCGACAGCCGCTGCCACAGATACGCAGTATTTT	NA	NA	TRBJ2-3	TRBV28
CASGDREAFF	TGTGCCAGCGGGGACAGGGAAGCTTTCTTT	few	TRBD1	TRBJ1-1	TRBV6-6
CASSSEDERRDSQTGELFF	TGTGCCAGCAGTTCTGAGGATGAGAGACGGGACAGTCAAACCGGGGAGCTGTTTTTT	NA	TRBD1	TRBJ2-2	TRBV28
CASSRVANIQYF	TGCGCCAGCAGCAGGGTAGCAAACATTCAGTACTTC	few	NA	TRBJ2-4	TRBV5-1
CASSYNPWGGGDEQFF	TGTGCCAGCAGTTACAACCCCTGGGGCGGGGGCGATGAGCAGTTCTTC	NA	NA	TRBJ2-1	TRBV6-2/TRBV6-3
CASSLWFYYGDRDYGYTF	TGTGCCAGCAGTTTATGGTTTTATTATGGGGACAGGGACTATGGCTACACCTTC	NA	TRBD1	TRBJ1-2	TRBV28
CASSDTTNEKLFF	TGTGCCAGCAGTGACACAACTAATGAAAAACTGTTTTTT	NA	NA	TRBJ1-4	TRBV27
CASSEAALGEQFF	TGTGCCAGCAGTGAGGCAGCGTTGGGTGAGCAGTTCTTC	NA	NA	TRBJ2-1	TRBV6-2/TRBV6-3
CASSSLAVEQFF	TGTGCCAGCAGTTCCCTAGCGGTTGAGCAGTTCTTC	few	TRBD2	TRBJ2-1	TRBV12-3/TRBV12-4
CASSQGTHEQFF	TGTGCCAGCAGCCAAGGTACGCATGAGCAGTTCTTC	NA	NA	TRBJ2-1	TRBV3-1
CASSLGTSYEQYF	TGTGCCAGCAGTCTCGGGACTTCCTACGAGCAGTACTTC	NA	NA	TRBJ2-7	TRBV12-3/TRBV12-4
CSAREGTGNSRDYTF	TGCAGTGCTAGAGAGGGGACAGGAAATTCTAGGGACTACACCTTC	NA	TRBD1	TRBJ1-2	TRBV20-1
CASSQTGDREQYF	TGTGCCAGCAGTCAAACAGGGGATAGGGAGCAGTACTTC	few	TRBD1	TRBJ2-7	TRBV6-5
CASSLSGAQPQHF	TGTGCCAGCAGTTTATCGGGAGCTCAGCCCCAGCATTTT	NA	NA	TRBJ1-5	TRBV27
CASSVGGQDTQYF	TGTGCCAGCAGCGTTGGGGGACAAGATACGCAGTATTTT	few	NA	TRBJ2-3	TRBV9
CASSPGWGSYEQYF	TGTGCCAGCAGCCCGGGCTGGGGGTCCTACGAGCAGTACTTC	few	NA	TRBJ2-7	TRBV7-9
CASSLEGRPNEKLFF	TGTGCCAGCAGCTTGGAAGGGCGCCCTAATGAAAAACTGTTTTTT	NA	NA	TRBJ1-4	TRBV5-6
CASSGITGGLNYGYTF	TGTGCCAGCAGTGGAATTACAGGGGGCTTGAACTATGGCTACACCTTC	few	TRBD1	TRBJ1-2	TRBV6-1
CASSLEGLPNEQFF	TGCGCCAGCAGCCTGGAAGGACTCCCCAATGAGCAGTTCTTC	few	NA	TRBJ2-1	TRBV5-1
CASSVVSTSTDTQYF	TGTGCCAGCTCAGTGGTCAGTACTAGCACAGATACGCAGTATTTT	few	NA	TRBJ2-3	TRBV18
CSAPIKDRGYEQYF	TGCAGTGCCCCAATAAAAGACAGGGGTTACGAGCAGTACTTC	NA	TRBD1	TRBJ2-7	TRBV20-1
CASSQYREYRGQYF	TGTGCCAGCAGCCAATACAGGGAATACCGGGGGCAGTACTTC	few	NA	TRBJ2-7	TRBV7-3
CASRPLAERYEQYF	TGTGCCAGCAGGCCTTTAGCGGAACGCTACGAGCAGTACTTC	few	NA	TRBJ2-7	TRBV6-2/TRBV6-3
CASSPRGLAGVPQYF	TGTGCCAGCAGTCCCAGGGGACTAGCGGGAGTACCCCAGTACTTC	few	TRBD2	TRBJ2-5	TRBV28
CASSLDRGRKYF	TGTGCCAGCAGCTTGGACAGGGGGCGCAAGTACTTC	NA	TRBD1	TRBJ2-7	TRBV7-9
CATSDYRDNEQFF	TGTGCCACCAGTGATTACCGAGACAATGAGCAGTTCTTC	NA	NA	TRBJ2-1	TRBV24-1
CASSLQGADSPLHF	TGTGCCAGCAGCTTACAGGGGGCTGATTCACCCCTCCACTTT	few	TRBD1	TRBJ1-6	TRBV7-9
CASSSSGGLRNQPQHF	TGTGCCAGCAGTTCCTCAGGGGGTTTGAGGAATCAGCCCCAGCATTTT	once	TRBD1	TRBJ1-5	TRBV27
CASRIASGTGELFF	TGTGCCAGCAGGATAGCGTCGGGCACCGGGGAGCTGTTTTTT	NA	NA	TRBJ2-2	TRBV7-6
CASSPAGTSLSYEQYF	TGTGCCAGCAGCCCAGCCGGGACTAGCCTCTCCTACGAGCAGTACTTC	once	TRBD2	TRBJ2-7	TRBV7-2
CASSLVAEANYGYTF	TGTGCCAGCAGTTTAGTAGCGGAAGCTAACTATGGCTACACCTTC	few	NA	TRBJ1-2	TRBV12-3/TRBV12-4
CASIFAIAGGHNEQFF	TGTGCCAGCATCTTCGCCATAGCGGGAGGGCACAATGAGCAGTTCTTC	NA	TRBD2	TRBJ2-1	TRBV12-3/TRBV12-4
CASSPPSVRVQFF	TGTGCCAGCAGCCCCCCCTCAGTGCGAGTGCAGTTCTTC	NA	NA	TRBJ2-1	TRBV13
CASSFQEYGYTF	TGTGCCAGCAGCTTTCAAGAATATGGCTACACCTTC	few	NA	TRBJ1-2	TRBV2
CASSVASGSKETQYF	TGCGCCAGCAGCGTCGCCTCCGGGAGCAAAGAGACCCAGTACTTC	few	NA	TRBJ2-5	TRBV5-1
CASRATVATGANVLTF	TGTGCCAGCAGGGCCACCGTGGCAACTGGGGCCAACGTCCTGACTTTC	few	NA	TRBJ2-6	TRBV6-6
CASSLWAQATETFF	TGTGCCAGCAGTTTATGGGCCCAGGCCACTGAAACTTTCTTT	NA	NA	TRBJ1-1	TRBV27
CASSLGGDAGELFF	TGTGCCAGCAGCTTAGGAGGCGACGCCGGGGAGCTGTTTTTT	many	NA	TRBJ2-2	TRBV7-2
CASSRVGGPYEQYF	TGTGCCAGCAGCCGCGTGGGCGGCCCCTACGAGCAGTACTTC	few	NA	TRBJ2-7	TRBV14
CASSQQTGGPQETQYF	TGTGCCAGCAGTCAGCAGACGGGTGGCCCCCAAGAGACCCAGTACTTC	NA	NA	TRBJ2-5	TRBV6-6
CASREGGSNSPLHF	TGTGCCAGCAGGGAGGGGGGTTCCAATTCACCCCTCCACTTT	NA	NA	TRBJ1-6	TRBV7-6
CASSWNLAADTQYF	TGTGCCAGCAGCTGGAATCTAGCTGCGGATACGCAGTATTTT	NA	NA	TRBJ2-3	TRBV5-4
CASSQDRGTGANVLTF	TGCGCCAGCAGCCAAGATCGGGGTACTGGGGCCAACGTCCTGACTTTC	NA	NA	TRBJ2-6	TRBV4-3
CASSLRQRLSFQETQYF	TGTGCCAGCAGCTTAAGACAGCGCCTCTCTTTCCAAGAGACCCAGTACTTC	NA	NA	TRBJ2-5	TRBV7-8